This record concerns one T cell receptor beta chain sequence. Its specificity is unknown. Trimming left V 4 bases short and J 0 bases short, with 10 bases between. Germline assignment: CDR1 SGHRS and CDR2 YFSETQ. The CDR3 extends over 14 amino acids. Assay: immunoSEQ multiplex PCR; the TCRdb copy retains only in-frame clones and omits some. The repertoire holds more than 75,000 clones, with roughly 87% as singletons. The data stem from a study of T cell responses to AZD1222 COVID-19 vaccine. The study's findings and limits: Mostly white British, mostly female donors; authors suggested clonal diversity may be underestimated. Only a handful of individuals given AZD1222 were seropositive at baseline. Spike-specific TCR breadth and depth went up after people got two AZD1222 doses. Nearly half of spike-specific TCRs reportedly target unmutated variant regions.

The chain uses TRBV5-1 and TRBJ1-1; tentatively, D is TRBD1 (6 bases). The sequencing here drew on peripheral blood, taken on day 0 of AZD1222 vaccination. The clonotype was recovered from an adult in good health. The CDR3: CASSPDRLNTEAFF. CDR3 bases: TGCGCCAGCAGCCCCGACAGGCTGAACACTGAAGCTTTCTTT. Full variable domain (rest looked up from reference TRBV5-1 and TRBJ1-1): KAGVTQTPRYLIKTRGQQVTLSCSPISGHRSVSWYQQTPGQGLQFLFEYFSETQRNKGNFPGRFSGRQFSNSRSEMNVSTLELGDSALYLCASSPDRLNTEAFFGQGTRLTVV.